This T cell receptor beta chain originates from a study of human T cells and chemical hapten exposure. About the research overall: Patches with 0.01% DPC went on the upper back, and the tests were read at 6 days.

Stated time point: pre-sensitization, week 0. Noted treatment: therapeutic diphenylcyclopropenone sensitization with weekly scalp DPC. TCRdb independently ran MiXCR on the RACE reads; one entry per CDR3 protein. The sample includes approximately 400,000 distinct CDR3 sequences, approximately 5.1% of them seen just once. The CDR3 spans 14 residues. CDR1 SGHDN and CDR2 FVKESK come from the germline V gene. Trimming pared 7 bases from V and 0 bases from J, leaving 7 bases between. The chain recombines TRBV14 with TRBJ2-6; D call uncertain. The clonotype comes from a woman between 50 and 59 years old with alopecia areata. Some clones in this sample may be carry-over from other donors' samples. Here the sequenced sample was whole blood, taken in connection with sensitization to the hapten diphenylcyclopropenone (DPC). CDR3: CASTGDSGANVLTF. The CDR3 DNA sequence: TGTGCCAGCACCGGAGACTCTGGGGCCAACGTCCTGACTTTC.